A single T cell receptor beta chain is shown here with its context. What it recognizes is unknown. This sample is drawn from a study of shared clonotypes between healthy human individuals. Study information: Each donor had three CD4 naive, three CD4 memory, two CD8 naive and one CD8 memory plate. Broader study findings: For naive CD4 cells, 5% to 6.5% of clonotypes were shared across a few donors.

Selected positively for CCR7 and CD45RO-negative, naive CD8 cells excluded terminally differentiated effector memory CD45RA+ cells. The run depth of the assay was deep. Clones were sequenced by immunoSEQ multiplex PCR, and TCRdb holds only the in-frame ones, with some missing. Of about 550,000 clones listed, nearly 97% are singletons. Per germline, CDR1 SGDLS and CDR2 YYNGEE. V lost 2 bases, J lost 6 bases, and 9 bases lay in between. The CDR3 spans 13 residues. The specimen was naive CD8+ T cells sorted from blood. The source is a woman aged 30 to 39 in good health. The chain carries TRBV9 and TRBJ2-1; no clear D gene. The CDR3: CASSVPRSNEQFF. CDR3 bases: TGTGCCAGCAGCGTCCCTAGGAGCAATGAGCAGTTCTTC.